This passage covers 8 T cell receptor beta chains from one sample sequenced in a study of T cells in Graves' hyperthyroidism and ophthalmopathy. RNA transcripts gave rise to amplified TCR beta CDR3 regions. During a first-round RT-PCR of the TCR CDR3, the HTBI primer set was used. TCRdb recomputed calls from the multiplex PCR reads with MiXCR, one row per CDR3 protein. This table holds about 460,000 distinct CDR3 sequences, about 22% found once. Sequencing input: blood. These receptor sequences come from a woman between 70 and 85 years old with Graves' ophthalmopathy.

This chain joins TRBV6-1 and TRBJ2-3; a weak D match, TRBD1 (5 bases). Germline assignment: CDR1 MNHNS and CDR2 SASEGT. The V gene lost 6 bases and the J gene lost 0 bases, with 16 bases spanning the gap. The CDR3 spans 16 residues. As DNA, the CDR3 is TGTGCCAGCAGAAGAGTAAGGGGTACTAGCACAGATACGCAGTATTTT. Encoded protein: CASRRVRGTSTDTQYF.

The chain employs TRBV10-1 and TRBJ2-3; a weak D match, TRBD2 (5 bases). The CDR3 sequence is 13 residues long. Trimming took 9 bases from V and 2 from J, leaving 12 bases between them. The germline CDR1 and CDR2 sequences are WNHNN and SYGVQD (reference sequence). CDR3 coding DNA: TGCGCCAGTCGTGACTATTCCACAGATACGCAGTATTTT. Translation: CASRDYSTDTQYF.

This clonotype has a handful of counts. The gene calls are TRBV30 and TRBJ2-7; TRBD2 agrees at 10 bases. V lost 7 bases, J lost 2 bases, and 2 bases stayed unmatched. This CDR3 is 12 amino acids long. Germline V gene lookup returns CDR1 GTSNPN and CDR2 SVGIG (reference sequence). CDR3 in DNA: TGTGCCTTAGCGGGAGGCACCTACGAGCAGTACTTC. Amino acids: CALAGGTYEQYF.

The chain uses TRBV7-9 and TRBJ2-5; 9 bases align to TRBD2. The V gene end was trimmed by 1 base and the J gene end by 4 bases; junction bases not matched to a gene: 13. This CDR3 region has 18 residues. CDR1 SEHNR and CDR2 FQNEAQ come from the germline V gene (reference sequence). The chain's CDR3 is CASSLGQSSGTLGETQYF. The CDR3 nucleotides are TGTGCCAGCAGCTTAGGCCAATCTAGCGGGACCTTAGGAGAGACCCAGTACTTC.

This clonotype was detected ten times or more. This chain uses TRBV7-9 with TRBJ1-4; unclear D gene. The V gene's germline CDR1 is SEHNR and CDR2 FQNEAQ (reference sequence). V was shortened by 2 bases and J by 7 bases, with 11 bases between the two germline ends. The CDR3 is 14 residues long. The CDR3 region is CASSLRLMGEKLFF. The CDR3 nucleotides are TGTGCCAGCAGCTTACGCTTAATGGGTGAAAAACTGTTTTTT. Using reference TRBV7-9 and TRBJ1-4 for the parts outside the CDR3, the full variable domain is DTGVSQNPRHKITKRGQNVTFRCDPISEHNRLYWYRQTLGQGPEFLTYFQNEAQLEKSRLLSDRFSAERPKGSFSTLEIQRTEQGDSAMYLCASSLRLMGEKLFFGSGTQLSVL.

Notes on this clonotype: This clone may be a read error of a much larger clone one base away. V is TRBV2 and J is TRBJ2-6; the D gene is possibly TRBD2 (5 bases). V gave up 7 bases and J gave up 4 bases, with 20 bases separating them. CDR3 length: 17 amino acids. The germline V gene encodes CDR1 SNHLY and CDR2 FYNNEI. CDR3 bases: TGTGCCAGCATAGGGCAGAGGGTCACGCAGGGGGCCAACGTCCTGACTTTC. Protein: CASIGQRVTQGANVLTF.

The rearrangement joins TRBV20-1 to TRBJ2-3, with 14 positions matching TRBD2. Germline lookup yields CDR1 DFQATT and CDR2 SNEGSKA (reference sequence). V lost 3 bases, J lost 2 bases, and 7 bases stayed unmatched. The CDR3 totals 17 residues. This CDR3 is CSASPGLAGAYTDTQYF. The CDR3 coding sequence is TGCAGTGCTAGTCCGGGACTAGCGGGAGCATACACAGATACGCAGTATTTT.

The chain uses TRBV4-3 and TRBJ1-3, with D hard to call. V shed 5 bases and J shed 0 bases, with 11 bases lying between them. There are 15 residues in the CDR3. Germline assignment: CDR1 LGHNA and CDR2 YSLEER. CDR3 in amino acids: CASSVLTSSGNTIYF. DNA for the CDR3: TGCGCCAGCAGCGTTCTGACGAGCTCTGGAAACACCATATATTTT.